The rows below give T cell receptor beta chains drawn from one sample of a study of OX40 agonist ivuxolimab in advanced cancers. Sequencing used immunoSEQ multiplex PCR; TCRdb keeps in-frame clones, though not all of them. The table includes around 100,000 clones, around nine tenths detected once. The source material was CD4+ or CD8+ T cells sorted from blood, sampled in a trial of the OX40 agonist ivuxolimab. These receptors originate from an adult with an advanced solid tumor such as melanoma, head and neck, liver or kidney cancer. Both conserved end residues are trimmed from each CDR3.

>TRBV6-6
ASSYSILNTEAF
>TRBV4-1
ASSLLANSYNEQF
>TRBV7-8
ASSLVRVGYNEQF
>TRBV27
ASRPGTGNSYEQY
>TRBV4-1
ASSQDWTTPGELF
>TRBV6-1
ASSEALRTPDTQY
>TRBV10-3
AIRGTSGNPSAYNEQF
>TRBV30
AWRSLNYGYT
>TRBV5-1
ASSLLLRGSGEQY
>TRBV29-1
SVEDWGGPLH
>TRBV4-1
ASSQGRGSLGNTIY
>TRBV5-8
ASSAPGGPNQPQH
>TRBV5-1
ASRTDNIAGELF
>TRBV5-8
ASSLGTSGRTDTQY
>TRBV7-9
ASSLAWGGREKLF
>TRBV2
ASKGRGANVLT
>TRBV7-2
ATPVTSGRGNEQF
>TRBV4-1
ASSQDSGERSYEQY
>TRBV6-1
ASSVDRFGRYEQY
>TRBV5-4
ASSSTLQGGTEAF
>TRBV30
AWSLVEGGGTQY
>TRBV11-3
ASSPRGPRPLELF
>TRBV30
AWRGDNHYNSPLH
>TRBV5-1
ASIKDSTGYYEQY
>TRBV28
ASGEVNQPQH
>TRBV9
ASSPRAGNTGELF